The clone carrying this T cell receptor (beta chain) is a singleton in its sample. One entry per CDR3 protein results from TCRdb running MiXCR on the reads. The table has 350,000 to 500,000 distinct CDR3 sequences, approximately 32% seen once. The sample is drawn from a study of T cell repertoires in cytomegalovirus infection. The junction had 10 bases not matched to a gene; V was cut back by 5 bases and J by 7 bases. The germline V gene encodes CDR1 SGHVS and CDR2 FQNEAQ. The CDR3 loop spans 15 amino acids. The V and J genes are TRBV7-8 and TRBJ2-7; 11 bases line up with TRBD2. The clonotype was recovered from a human donor in good health (CMV status not recorded). Some clones in this sample may be carry-over from other donors' samples. The sample taken for sequencing was PBMCs. CDR3 bases: TGTGCCAGCAGCCCTACCATAGCGGGGGGGAGAGAGCAGTACTTC. Protein sequence: CASSPTIAGGREQYF. Drawing the rest from reference TRBV7-8 and TRBJ2-7, the complete variable domain is GAGVSQSPRYKVAKRGQDVALRCDPISGHVSLFWYQQALGQGPEFLTYFQNEAQLDKSGLPSDRFFAERPEGSVSTLKIQRTQQEDSAVYLCASSPTIAGGREQYFGPGTRLTVT.